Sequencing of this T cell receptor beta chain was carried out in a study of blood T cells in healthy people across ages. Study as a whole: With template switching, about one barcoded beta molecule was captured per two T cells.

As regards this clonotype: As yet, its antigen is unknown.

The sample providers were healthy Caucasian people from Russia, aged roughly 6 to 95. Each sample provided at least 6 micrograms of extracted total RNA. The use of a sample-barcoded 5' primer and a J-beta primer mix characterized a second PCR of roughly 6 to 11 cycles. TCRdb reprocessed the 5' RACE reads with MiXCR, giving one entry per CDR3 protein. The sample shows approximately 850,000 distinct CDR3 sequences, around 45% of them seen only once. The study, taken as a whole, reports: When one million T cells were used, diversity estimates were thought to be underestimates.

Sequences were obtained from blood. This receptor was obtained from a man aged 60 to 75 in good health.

The CDR3 DNA follows: TGTGCCAGCAGTGGGACAGCCATAAATGAAAAACTGTTTTTT. This encodes CASSGTAINEKLFF. This rearrangement joins TRBV12-3 or TRBV12-4 to TRBJ1-4, with 7 bases aligning to TRBD1. CDR3 length equals 14 residues. After removal of 5 bases from V and 5 bases from J, the junction contained 5 bases not matched to a gene.